Listed here are 20 T cell receptor beta chains from one sample, sequenced in a study of shared clonotypes between healthy human individuals. The protocol was immunoSEQ multiplex PCR, while the TCRdb copy is restricted to in-frame clones and leaves out a portion. The sample lists roughly 640,000 clones, less than 98% occurring once. Sequenced material: naive CD4+ T cells sorted from blood. Subset of the sample: CD45RA+ positively selected. The receptor source for this set is a woman in her 30s in good health.

The J gene is TRBJ2-1, the V gene TRBV4-1; 10 nucleotides match TRBD2. The CDR3 consists of 19 residues. Per the germline V gene, CDR1 is MGHRA and CDR2 is YSYEKL. V trimming: 4 bases; J trimming: 0 bases; junction bases outside the gene matches: 12. DNA for the CDR3: TGCGCCAGCAGCCTACTAGCGGGGTTTGTTACAAGCTCCTACAATGAGCAGTTCTTC. Amino acids: CASSLLAGFVTSSYNEQFF.

J is TRBJ2-5 and V is TRBV6-5, with no clear D. Germline CDR1 reads MNHEY; CDR2 reads SVGAGI. The CDR3 has 15 amino acids. V was cut by 6 bases and J by 1 base, with 15 bases left in between. CDR3 residues: CASRLKISGQETQYF. The CDR3 DNA is TGTGCCAGCAGACTTAAGATCAGTGGCCAAGAGACCCAGTACTTC.

This chain connects TRBV16 to TRBJ2-7, with 10 bases that match TRBD2. The germline CDR1 and CDR2 sequences are KGHSY and FQNENV. CDR3 length: 16 amino acids. V shed 4 bases and J 3 bases; nucleotides not matched to a gene: 9. Written as DNA, the CDR3 is TGTGCCAGCAGCCCATCCGGGACTAGCGTCCTCTACGAGCAGTACTTC. It encodes CASSPSGTSVLYEQYF.

The rearrangement links TRBV2 to TRBJ1-1; D ambiguous. This CDR3 is built from 11 residues. V lost 10 bases and J lost 4, with 10 bases in between. From germline, CDR1 is SNHLY and CDR2 FYNNEI. CDR3 sequence: CAITRGTEAFF. The DNA for the CDR3 is TGTGCCATCACGAGAGGCACTGAAGCTTTCTTT.

The V call is TRBV5-1, the J call TRBJ2-1; no clear D gene. Germline assignment: CDR1 SGHRS and CDR2 YFSETQ. The CDR3 runs to 15 residues. V was pared by 4 bases and J by 0 bases, with 11 bases between. CDR3 sequence: CASSPTPSSYNEQFF. As DNA, the CDR3 is TGCGCCAGCAGCCCAACCCCGAGCTCCTACAATGAGCAGTTCTTC.

In regard to this clone: This CDR3 is also generated by other DNA sequences in the sample. J is TRBJ2-5 and V is TRBV6-5; weak D call: TRBD2 (6 bases). Germline CDR1 reads MNHEY; CDR2 reads SVGAGI. This CDR3 spans 14 amino acids. V lost 0 bases, J lost 3 bases, and 8 bases lay in between. The chain's CDR3 is CASSYSGGKETQYF. In DNA form, the CDR3 reads TGTGCCAGCAGTTACTCCGGGGGTAAAGAGACCCAGTACTTC.

Comments on this clone: Other nucleotide sequences in the sample specify the same CDR3. The chain joins TRBV7-9 to TRBJ1-1; 7 bases are a match to TRBD1. This CDR3 has 15 residues. Germline CDR1 is SEHNR and CDR2 is FQNEAQ (reference sequence). Trimming cost V 0 bases and J 0 bases; bases outside gene matches: 1. In DNA form, the CDR3 reads TGTGCCAGCAGCTTAGCGGGACAGCTGAACACTGAAGCTTTCTTT. It yields the protein CASSLAGQLNTEAFF.

V usage is TRBV9 and J usage is TRBJ2-7; D is undetermined. The CDR3 runs 13 residues. Trimming took 2 bases from V and 0 from J, leaving 6 bases between them. The germline CDR1 and CDR2 sequences are SGDLS and YYNGEE. The CDR3 is CASSVSDSYEQYF. Here the CDR3 DNA reads TGTGCCAGCAGCGTCAGCGACTCCTACGAGCAGTACTTC. Complete variable domain (other parts from reference TRBV9 and TRBJ2-7): DSGVTQTPKHLITATGQRVTLRCSPRSGDLSVYWYQQSLDQGLQFLIQYYNGEERAKGNILERFSAQQFPDLHSELNLSSLELGDSALYFCASSVSDSYEQYFGPGTRLTVT.

This chain connects TRBV19 to TRBJ1-3; 8 bases are a match to TRBD1. The CDR3 is 15 amino acids. Germline loops: CDR1 LNHDA, CDR2 SQIVND (reference sequence). The ends lost 4 bases at V and 4 bases at J; junction bases unmatched: 6. The CDR3 DNA reads as TGTGCCAGTAGTACCCGACAGGGGCTGGGAAACACCATATATTTT. This sequence encodes CASSTRQGLGNTIYF.

The genes are TRBV28 and TRBJ2-7, with D possibly being TRBD1 (7 bases). Between the trimmed V and J ends, which lost 3 bases and 6 bases, there was a span of 15 bases. Germline assignment: CDR1 MDHEN and CDR2 SYDVKM. The CDR3 has 14 residues. CDR3 residues: CASSLVRDRVEQYF. Written as DNA, the CDR3 is TGTGCCAGCAGTTTGGTGCGGGACAGAGTCGAGCAGTACTTC.

The rearrangement links TRBV7-6 to TRBJ2-2; 11 bases agree with TRBD2. Trimming took 4 bases from V and 4 from J; bases not matched to a gene: 8. The CDR3 is 17 residues long. Germline V lookup: CDR1 SGHVS, CDR2 FNYEAQ. This chain's CDR3 is CASSSSLLAGVTGELFF. The DNA for the CDR3 is TGTGCCAGCAGCTCAAGCCTACTAGCGGGAGTCACCGGGGAGCTGTTTTTT.

The chain carries TRBV4-1 and TRBJ1-2; a possible D gene is TRBD1 (5 bases). Germline V gives CDR1 MGHRA, CDR2 YSYEKL. CDR3 length: 15 residues. Deletions cut 4 bases from V and 1 base from J, with 13 bases between. CDR3: CASSPAGQINYGYTF. CDR3 in DNA: TGCGCCAGCAGCCCCGCGGGGCAGATTAACTATGGCTACACCTTC.

The chain combines TRBV28 with TRBJ2-6, with a tentative D call TRBD2 (5 bases). The CDR3 spans 19 residues. V lost 5 bases and J 0 bases, leaving 20 bases between the germline ends. Germline loops: CDR1 MDHEN, CDR2 SYDVKM. The CDR3, as DNA: TGTGCCAGCAGTCCCGTGATAGGGAGTGTCTTCTCTGGGGCCAACGTCCTGACTTTC. Amino acids: CASSPVIGSVFSGANVLTF.

The rearrangement joins TRBV4-1 to TRBJ2-1; D unclear. This CDR3 is 13 amino acids long. The ends were cut back, 2 bases at V and 6 bases at J, with 8 bases in the middle. The germline gives CDR1 MGHRA, CDR2 YSYEKL. As DNA, the CDR3 is TGCGCCAGCAGCCAACCGAAAGGCAATGAGCAGTTCTTC. Protein: CASSQPKGNEQFF.

The CDR3 protein is CASSRDRRESPLHF. The CDR3 nucleotides read TGTGCCAGCAGCAGGGACAGGAGGGAATCACCCCTCCACTTT. The chain combines TRBV6-5 with TRBJ1-6; 8 bases are a match to TRBD1. V lost 6 bases and J lost 10; bases outside the gene matches: 8. The CDR3 sequence is 14 residues long. CDR1 MNHEY and CDR2 SVGAGI come from the germline V gene.

The chain couples TRBV5-6 to TRBJ2-5, with D possibly matching TRBD2 (6 bases). CDR1 is SGHDT, CDR2 YYEEEE, per germline. Trimming removed 1 base from V and 2 bases from J, with 21 bases in between. There are 18 residues in the CDR3. For the CDR3, the DNA is TGTGCCAGCAGCTTGTTGGCAGGATCTCCCGCGGGGCAAGAGACCCAGTACTTC. This gives the protein CASSLLAGSPAGQETQYF.

V and J are TRBV4-2 and TRBJ1-2, with 11 bases that match TRBD1. CDR3 length equals 19 residues. J lost 0 bases, V lost 3 bases, and 12 bases had no gene match. The V gene's germline CDR1 is LGHNA and CDR2 YNFKEQ. The CDR3 DNA sequence: TGTGCCAGCAGCCATTCCGGGACAGGGGGATCGGGCGCTAACTATGGCTACACCTTC. Translated, it gives CASSHSGTGGSGANYGYTF.

V usage is TRBV10-1 and J usage is TRBJ2-1; the D gene is possibly TRBD1 (7 bases). Germline lookup yields CDR1 WNHNN and CDR2 SYGVQD (reference sequence). The V end was cut by 3 bases, the J end by 6 bases, with 30 bases between. The CDR3 loop spans 20 amino acids. CDR3 sequence reads: CASSEGGGGATPGFSNEQFF. The CDR3 DNA follows: TGCGCCAGCAGTGAAGGGGGCGGCGGGGCCACCCCGGGCTTTAGCAATGAGCAGTTCTTC.

The chain couples TRBV23-1 to TRBJ2-7; TRBD1 agrees at 12 bases. TRBV23-1 is annotated as an ORF whose role is uncertain. This CDR3 has 16 amino acids. The V segment lost 4 bases and the J segment 4 bases; nucleotides outside the gene matches: 8. CDR3 loop: CASSPGTGGSKYEQYF. The CDR3 nucleotides read TGCGCCAGCAGTCCCGGGACAGGGGGCTCTAAGTACGAGCAGTACTTC.

The chain couples TRBV5-1 to TRBJ2-3; D gene uncertain. The CDR3 totals 14 residues. Germline V gene lookup returns CDR1 SGHRS and CDR2 YFSETQ. V lost 4 bases and J lost 2, with 11 bases in between. CDR3 sequence: CASSTRFDTDTQYF. The CDR3 bases are TGCGCCAGCAGCACCCGATTTGACACAGATACGCAGTATTTT.